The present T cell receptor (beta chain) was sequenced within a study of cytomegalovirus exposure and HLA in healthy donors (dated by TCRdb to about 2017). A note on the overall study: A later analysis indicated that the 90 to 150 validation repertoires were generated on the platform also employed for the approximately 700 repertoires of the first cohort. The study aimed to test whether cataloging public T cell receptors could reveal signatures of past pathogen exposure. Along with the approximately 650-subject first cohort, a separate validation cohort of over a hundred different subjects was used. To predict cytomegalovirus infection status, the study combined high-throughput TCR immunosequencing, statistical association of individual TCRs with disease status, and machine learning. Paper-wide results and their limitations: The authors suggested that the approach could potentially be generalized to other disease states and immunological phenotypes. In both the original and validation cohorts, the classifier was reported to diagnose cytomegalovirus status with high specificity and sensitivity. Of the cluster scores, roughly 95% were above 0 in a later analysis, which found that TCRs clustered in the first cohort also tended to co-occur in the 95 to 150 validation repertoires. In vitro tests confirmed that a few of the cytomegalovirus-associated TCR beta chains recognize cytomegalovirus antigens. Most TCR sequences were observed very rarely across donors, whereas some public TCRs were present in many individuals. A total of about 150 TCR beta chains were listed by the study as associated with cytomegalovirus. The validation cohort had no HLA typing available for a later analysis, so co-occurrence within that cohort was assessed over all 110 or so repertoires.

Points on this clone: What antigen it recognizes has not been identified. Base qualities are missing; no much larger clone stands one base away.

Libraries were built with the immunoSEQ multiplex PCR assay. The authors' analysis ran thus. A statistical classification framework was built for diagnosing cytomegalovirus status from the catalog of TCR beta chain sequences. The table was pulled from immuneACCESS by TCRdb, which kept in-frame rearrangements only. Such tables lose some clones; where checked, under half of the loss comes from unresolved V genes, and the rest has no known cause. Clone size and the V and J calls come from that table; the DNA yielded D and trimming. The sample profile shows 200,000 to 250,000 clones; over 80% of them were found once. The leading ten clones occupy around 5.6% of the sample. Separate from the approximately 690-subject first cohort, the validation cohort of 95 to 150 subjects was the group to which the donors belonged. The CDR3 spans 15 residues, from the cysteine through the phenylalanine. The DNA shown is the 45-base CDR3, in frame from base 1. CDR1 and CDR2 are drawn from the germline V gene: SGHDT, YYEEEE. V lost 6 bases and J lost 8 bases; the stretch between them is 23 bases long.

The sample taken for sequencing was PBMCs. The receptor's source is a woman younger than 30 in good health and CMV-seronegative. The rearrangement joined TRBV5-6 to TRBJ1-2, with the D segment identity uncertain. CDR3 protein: CASNPTFRRLEGYTF. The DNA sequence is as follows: TGTGCCAGCAACCCTACTTTTCGGAGGCTAGAAGGCTACACCTTC.